The text below deals with one TCR beta chain. The donors were in the roughly 110-subject validation cohort, distinct from the approximately 700-subject first cohort. CDR1 is MNHEY, CDR2 SMNVEV, per germline (reference sequence). The CDR3 covers 14 residues. V lost 4 bases to trimming and J lost 7 bases, with 14 bases between them. The protocol was immunoSEQ multiplex PCR, while the TCRdb copy is restricted to in-frame clones and leaves out a portion. The sample lists approximately 230,000 clones; roughly 87% were seen once. This sample is drawn from a study of cytomegalovirus exposure and HLA in healthy donors.

The sequence was collected from a man aged 18 to 29 in good health and CMV-seropositive. V is TRBV27 and J is TRBJ2-1; a weak D match, TRBD1 (6 bases). What was sequenced was PBMCs. CDR3 protein: CASSSPQGRNEQFF. For the CDR3, the DNA is TGTGCCAGCAGTTCCCCCCAGGGGCGGAATGAGCAGTTCTTC.